This T cell receptor (beta chain) was recorded in a study of shared clonotypes between healthy human individuals (dated by TCRdb to 2018 to 2020). Regarding the research as a whole: Two women and a few men aged 18 to 49 years were included in the cohort. Per donor, three plates each were used for CD4 naive and CD4 memory, two for CD8 naive, and one for CD8 memory. The study deeply sequenced blood TCR repertoires of about 5 healthy adults to estimate repertoire size and the extent of clonotype sharing between individuals. Libraries were prepared and TCR repertoires were sequenced by different laboratories using diverse techniques, in order to increase sequencing depth and limit assay-specific biases. Per donor, leukapheresis produced somewhere between about 0.9 and 9 billion PBMCs. What the work shows at the level of the full study, not this receptor alone: Based on pairwise subsampling, the degree of clonotype sharing among donors was expected to be affected by sequencing depth. Sampling was limited to blood, and TCR repertoires in tissue likely differ from TCR repertoires in blood. Clonotypes shared by all four sorted-subset donors showed higher generation probabilities than non-shared clonotypes. Larger estimated clonotype richness was generally found for naive subsets than for memory subsets. Incomplete sequencing was indicated by rarefaction of sorted-subset datasets, despite the large sequencing depth. The genetic and exposure-history diversity represented was limited by the small number of donors. Approximately 5% of naive CD4, roughly 3.5% of naive CD8, approximately 2% of memory CD4, and around 0.42% of memory CD8 clonotypes were shared across a few donors.

A remark on this clone: No antigen is known for it. Base qualities are missing; no much larger clone stands one base away.

The donors were healthy, HIV-negative adults with no recently reported acute infections or vaccinations. Only Caucasian adults living in Nashville, Tennessee, USA were represented among the donors. CD4+ T cells were enriched by magnetic negative selection, after which naive cells were positively selected on CD45RA and the negative fraction was taken as the memory subset. Blood was obtained by leukapheresis, after which PBMCs were separated by Ficoll-Histopaque density gradient centrifugation and cryopreserved in liquid nitrogen vapor phase. Analytical flow cytometry was used to check the purity and quantity of every magnetically sorted T cell population. Genomic DNA was isolated from every sorted fraction and measured by UV absorbance on a Nanodrop 2000c. Using the deep immunoSEQ assay, multiplex PCR amplified TCR CDR3 regions from genomic DNA. Extracted genomic DNA from each cell subset was spread evenly across all wells of several immunoSEQ 96-well plates, with each plate serving as a replicate. For sorted subsets, roughly 190 ng of genomic DNA, equivalent to tens of thousands of T cell genomes, went into each replicate PCR. The purified libraries were quantified using a Qubit 3.0 fluorometer, sized with a Bioanalyzer 2100, and then quantified again using the KAPA Library Quantification kit. A separate single-read 150-cycle Illumina NextSeq 550 flow cell was used to sequence each immunoSEQ 96-well plate. In the source study's methods: Because the immunoSEQ output held only junctional sequences and lacked quality scores, the filtering could not match the filtering applied to full-length reads. Sequences were annotated with PyIR, a Python wrapper for IgBLAST v1.9, and V/J genes and CDR3 were assigned using IMGT germline references. Any read was removed if the V/J assignment was weak (E-value above 1e-6), the CDR3 was missing, or the read contained stop codons, out-of-frame junctions, or ambiguous translated residues. A V3J clonotype was defined by an identical inferred V gene, J gene, and CDR3 amino acid sequence. To compute the percentage overlap between repertoires, the number of shared unique clonotypes was divided by the size of the smaller repertoire. RTK rarefaction, the Chao1 estimator, and Recon v2.1 estimates of unobserved clonotypes were used to assess repertoire richness. Generation probabilities for all TCRbeta clonotypes obtained by the gDNA method from a handful of donors were computed using OLGA. The clones in this table, taken by TCRdb from immuneACCESS, are in-frame only. Not every clone is retained; where verified, under half of the shortfall comes from an unresolved V gene, and the cause of the rest is unknown. The V and J calls and clone size were taken over from that table, and D and trimming were inferred from the DNA. In all, the sample holds roughly 760,000 clones, and around two thirds of those were seen once. Clones ranked in the top ten supply approximately 1.6% of the sample.

For this chain, trimming is 4 bases at the V end and 0 bases at the J end, and the number of junction bases without a gene match is 6. Looking up the germline V gene (reference sequence) yields CDR1 MNHEY and CDR2 SMNVEV. Counted from cysteine to phenylalanine, this CDR3 has 15 amino acids. Only the CDR3 part of the read is kept: 45 bases, read in frame from the first base. This chain joins TRBV27 to TRBJ2-7, and 7 junctional nucleotides match TRBD2. This clonotype originated in a woman between 25 and 40 years old in good health. Sequencing was done on a sample of memory CD4+ T cells sorted from blood. Reading the label with the study, this specimen's cell subset or site is: CD45RA-negative fraction. At the DNA level, the sequence is TGTGCCAGCAGTTCCGCTAGCGGAACCTCCTACGAGCAGTACTTC. Protein translation: CASSSASGTSYEQYF.